This TCR beta chain stems from a study of blood T cell repertoires in COVID-19. About the study: COVID-19 samples, acute and convalescent, were from the United States, Italy and Spain. From T cells, B-cell-depleted T cells, or PBMCs came the material, which was cDNA or gDNA.

V was clipped by 3 bases and J by 9 bases, with 15 bases between them. CDR1 is SQVTM, CDR2 ANQGSEA, per germline. This CDR3 is 12 amino acids long. The count of this clone is one. Authors' processing steps: For nucleated cells, counts were estimated from reference gene primer amplification. Sequencing was performed with immunoSEQ multiplex PCR; in TCRdb, only in-frame clones are kept and a portion is missing. V, J and clone size are taken as reported in that table, and D and trimming were inferred from the DNA itself. Of roughly 100,000 clones in the sample, 81% were seen once. Sequencing used peripheral blood. This chain joins TRBV29-1 and TRBJ2-7; unclear D gene. The clonotype comes from an older woman with acute or convalescent COVID-19. CDR3 loop: CSVERQSGVQYF. The CDR3 DNA is TGCAGCGTTGAGAGACAAAGTGGTGTGCAGTACTTC.